Below, 10 T cell receptor beta chains from the same sample are listed, as sequenced in a study of CD8 T cells in Susac syndrome. RNA in amounts of about 0.5 to 1 ug was reverse transcribed with random hexamers. TCRdb processed the immunoSEQ multiplex PCR reads anew with MiXCR; each CDR3 protein has one entry. The sample carries 51,000 or so distinct CDR3 sequences, under 95% recorded once. The material sequenced was CD8+ T cells from PBMCs. Receptor source: a human donor in good health.

J is TRBJ1-2 and V is TRBV6-5; 7 nucleotides line up with TRBD1. Germline V gene sequence: CDR1 MNHEY, CDR2 SVGAGI. The junction had 9 bases not matched to a gene; V was cut back by 2 bases and J by 3 bases. The CDR3 runs to 16 residues. CDR3 nucleotide sequence: TGTGCCAGCAGTTACGACAGGGCTCTTGGGGACTATGGCTACACCTTC. Translated, it gives CASSYDRALGDYGYTF.

The V call is TRBV18, the J call TRBJ2-3; 11 bases are a match to TRBD2. The V gene end was trimmed by 3 bases and the J gene end by 9 bases; junction bases not matched to a gene: 11. The germline CDR1 and CDR2 sequences are KGHSH and LQKENI. This CDR3 comprises 16 residues. The CDR3 DNA is TGTGCCAGCTCACCGCTACTAGCGGGAGAGTATGGGACGCAGTATTTT. Translated, it gives CASSPLLAGEYGTQYF.

The gene calls are TRBV6-5 and TRBJ2-7; D perhaps matches TRBD2 (5 bases). Deletions cut 2 bases from V and 7 bases from J, with 9 bases between. The CDR3 covers 12 residues. Germline V gene sequence: CDR1 MNHEY, CDR2 SVGAGI. Here the CDR3 DNA reads TGTGCCAGCAGTTACGGGGAGAATGAGCAGTACTTC. This sequence encodes CASSYGENEQYF.

The chain links TRBV10-3 to TRBJ2-7; 8 bases are a match to TRBD2. The CDR3 spans 13 residues. Germline V gives CDR1 ENHRY, CDR2 SYGVKD. Losses at the gene ends were 6 bases for V and 0 bases for J; bases not matched to a gene: 1. The chain's CDR3 is CAIRTSVSYEQYF. For the CDR3, the DNA is TGTGCCATCAGGACTAGCGTCTCCTACGAGCAGTACTTC.

This chain connects TRBV29-1 to TRBJ2-7; 9 nucleotides align to TRBD2. V was pared by 5 bases and J by 6 bases, with 11 bases of the junction left unmatched. The CDR3 has 14 amino acids. The germline gives CDR1 SQVTM, CDR2 ANQGSEA. DNA of the CDR3: TGCAGCGTTAGTGCGGGACTAGCTTCAAGCGAGCAGTACTTC. As protein: CSVSAGLASSEQYF.

The V gene is TRBV2, the J gene TRBJ2-5; 10 bases fit TRBD2. Germline V gene data show CDR1 as SNHLY and CDR2 as FYNNEI. The CDR3 is 16 amino acids. V was clipped by 10 bases and J by 0 bases; unmatched bases: 11. The CDR3 loop reads CATKTGAGGYQETQYF. The CDR3 DNA reads TGTGCCACCAAAACAGGAGCGGGAGGGTACCAAGAGACCCAGTACTTC.

V usage is TRBV2 and J usage is TRBJ1-4; no definite D call. CDR1 SNHLY and CDR2 FYNNEI come from the germline V gene. This CDR3 is 14 amino acids long. V was cut by 3 bases and J by 6 bases, with 11 bases left in between. This CDR3 is CASSDAKGDEKLFF. CDR3 sequence (DNA): TGTGCCAGCAGTGACGCCAAGGGAGATGAAAAACTGTTTTTT.

The rearrangement uses TRBV19 and TRBJ1-2; the D gene is possibly TRBD1 (6 bases). CDR3 length: 15 residues. CDR1 is LNHDA and CDR2 is SQIVND in the germline V gene (reference sequence). Trimming removed 5 bases at V and 4 bases at J, with 17 bases between. The CDR3 DNA follows: TGTGCCAGTAGTCCTACAGGGTACATCACCTATGGCTACACCTTC. The encoded protein is CASSPTGYITYGYTF.

The V call is TRBV7-9, the J call TRBJ2-5; the D gene could be TRBD1 or TRBD2 (5 bases each). The CDR3 loop spans 13 amino acids. Trimming removed 8 bases from V and 4 bases from J, with 14 bases in between. Germline V gene data show CDR1 as SEHNR and CDR2 as FQNEAQ (reference sequence). CDR3 in amino acids: CASLGALVETQYF. The DNA for the CDR3 is TGTGCCAGCCTCGGGGCCCTAGTAGAGACCCAGTACTTC.

The gene calls are TRBV7-8 and TRBJ2-7, with D perhaps TRBD2 (6 bases). V shed 5 bases and J shed 0 bases, with 8 bases lying between them. CDR3 length: 13 amino acids. Germline CDR1 reads SGHVS; CDR2 reads FQNEAQ. In DNA, the CDR3 is TGTGCCAGCAGCGTCGGGAGCTCCTACGAGCAGTACTTC. This translates into CASSVGSSYEQYF.